The clone carrying this TCR beta chain was recorded at least ten times. Its specificity is unknown. This entry comes from a study of regulatory T cells in long-lasting Graves disease. General study results and limits: Less diverse TCR repertoires were seen in persistent Graves' patients than in newly diagnosed ones. With persistent disease, TRBV28, TRBJ1-2 and TRBJ2-5 were the favored segments.

Trimming removed 5 bases from V and 1 base from J, with 11 bases in between. In germline, CDR1 is SGHNT, CDR2 YENEEA. The CDR3 extends over 14 amino acids. The authors built TCR beta libraries using iRepertoire HTBI primers and Arm-PCR of CDR3 regions. From the multiplex PCR reads, TCRdb called clonotypes with MiXCR, one entry per CDR3 protein. The sample has approximately 230,000 distinct CDR3 sequences, 15% to 20% seen once. Indicated time point: newly diagnosed GD, antithyroid drugs for less than 3 months. Extracted PBMC RNA gave rise to the TCR library. The patients were drawn from one endocrinology department in Xi'an, China. Peripheral blood, at about 10 milliliters, went into EDTA tubes.

The sample in question was peripheral blood mononuclear cells (PBMCs), obtained at new diagnosis, from a patient treated with antithyroid drugs. This clonotype was sampled from a female donor with Graves disease. The chain joins TRBV11-3 to TRBJ1-2; D is unclear. In DNA form, the CDR3 reads TGTGCCAGCAGCCCTCGGGTGATTAACTATGGCTACACCTTC. It specifies CASSPRVINYGYTF.